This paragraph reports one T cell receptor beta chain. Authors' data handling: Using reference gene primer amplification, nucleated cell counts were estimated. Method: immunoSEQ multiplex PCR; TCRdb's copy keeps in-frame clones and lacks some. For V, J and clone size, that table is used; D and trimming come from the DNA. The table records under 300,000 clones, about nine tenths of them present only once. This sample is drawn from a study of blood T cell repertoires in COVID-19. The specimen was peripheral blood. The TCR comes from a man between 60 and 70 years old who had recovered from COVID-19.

The CDR3 loop reads CASSPGPGNTIYF. The CDR3 DNA reads TGTGCCAGCAGCCCTGGCCCCGGAAACACCATATATTTT. This chain joins TRBV9 and TRBJ1-3, with D hard to call. There are 13 residues in the CDR3. V lost 4 bases and J 4 bases, leaving 9 bases between the germline ends. CDR1 and CDR2 (germline): SGDLS, YYNGEE.